The 10 T cell receptor beta chains below were found in one sample sequenced in a study of blood T cell repertoires in COVID-19. The repertoire was sequenced with immunoSEQ multiplex PCR; TCRdb's copy has only in-frame clones and lacks some. The top ten hold 1.8% of the sample, which has over 200,000 clones, around 80% seen once. The material sequenced was PBMCs or T cells enriched from blood (not recorded which). The receptors shown here come from a man in his 60s who had recovered from COVID-19.

The chain links TRBV5-1 to TRBJ1-5; weak D call: TRBD1 (5 bases). Germline CDR1 SGHRS, CDR2 YFSETQ. CDR3 length: 15 amino acids. V lost 0 bases to trimming and J lost 3 bases, with 10 bases between them. The CDR3 nucleotides read TGCGCCAGCAGCTTGGAAGGGGATGCCAATCAGCCCCAGCATTTT. Amino acids: CASSLEGDANQPQHF.

This clone was counted between two and nine times. The CDR3 sequence: CASSTSAGNTEAFF. The CDR3 nucleotides read TGCGCCAGCAGCACCTCGGCGGGGAACACTGAAGCTTTCTTT. The chain links TRBV5-1 to TRBJ1-1; D is ambiguous. Germline V gene sequence: CDR1 SGHRS, CDR2 YFSETQ. The CDR3 sequence is 14 residues long. V gave up 4 bases and J gave up 1 base, with 11 bases separating them.

The chain employs TRBV7-9 and TRBJ2-1; tentative D call: TRBD2 (6 bases). Trimming took off 1 base at V and 7 bases at J, with 20 bases between the two ends. This CDR3 is built from 17 residues. Per the germline V gene, CDR1 is SEHNR and CDR2 is FQNEAQ (reference sequence). CDR3 loop: CASSLVYLDAGLNEQFF. The DNA for the CDR3 is TGTGCCAGCAGCTTAGTCTACCTAGATGCGGGATTGAATGAGCAGTTCTTC.

In this sample, this clone turned up a few times. The chain links TRBV3-1 (or the pseudogene TRBV3-2) to TRBJ2-7; tentative D call: TRBD1 (6 bases). V lost 4 bases and J lost 5, with 15 bases in between. The germline gives CDR1 LGHDT, CDR2 YNNKEL (reference sequence). The CDR3 is 14 amino acids. CDR3 in amino acids: CASSLSLQGHEQYF. The CDR3 DNA reads TGTGCCAGCAGCCTCTCCCTACAGGGCCACGAGCAGTACTTC.

The chain combines TRBV30 with TRBJ1-4; no firm D call. Germline V gene data show CDR1 as GTSNPN and CDR2 as SVGIG (reference sequence). This CDR3 region has 13 residues. V lost 0 bases and J lost 7, with 9 bases in between. The CDR3 loop is CAWSVGGIEKLFF. The CDR3 DNA reads TGTGCCTGGAGTGTAGGAGGAATTGAAAAACTGTTTTTT.

CDR3 DNA sequence: TGTGCCAGCAGCCTCTTGGACAGGGAGATAGGACAGCCCCAGCATTTT. As protein: CASSLLDREIGQPQHF. This sequence joins TRBV7-2 and TRBJ1-5; 8 positions match TRBD1. J lost 7 bases, V lost 5 bases, and 13 bases had no gene match. The CDR3 loop spans 16 amino acids. Germline CDR1 reads SGHTA; CDR2 reads FQGNSA.

About this clone: One end of the junction is discordant with germline, which a read error may explain. The chain links TRBV5-1 to TRBJ2-1; the match to TRBD1 covers 8 bases. The germline CDR1 and CDR2 sequences are SGHRS and YFSETQ. CDR3 length: 16 amino acids. CDR3 in DNA: TGCGCCCGCAGCGCCAGGGGGCCAGGGGGGACCAATGAGCAGTTCTTC. Translated: CARSARGPGGTNEQFF.

The V gene is TRBV29-1, the J gene TRBJ1-3, with TRBD1 as a possible D gene (6 bases). From germline, CDR1 is SQVTM and CDR2 ANQGSEA. With 4 bases removed from V and 3 bases from J, the gap between germline ends came to 13 bases. This CDR3 has 14 amino acids. The CDR3 region has the DNA TGCAGCGTTGGCCGGGGGGCGAGTGGAAACACCATATATTTT. Its translation: CSVGRGASGNTIYF.

The chain uses TRBV11-2 and TRBJ2-7; 9 nucleotides agree with TRBD1. V lost 6 bases and J lost 2; bases outside the gene matches: 8. The germline V gene has CDR1 SGHAT and CDR2 FQNNGV. This CDR3 region has 15 residues. The CDR3 is CASSPRTGVTYEQYF. The CDR3 DNA reads as TGTGCCAGCAGTCCCAGGACAGGGGTTACCTACGAGCAGTACTTC.

The chain recombines TRBV2 with TRBJ1-5, with TRBD1 matching over 8 bases. CDR3 size: 12 residues. V shed 6 bases, J shed 6 bases, and the junction held 1 base outside the gene matches. Germline V lookup: CDR1 SNHLY, CDR2 FYNNEI. CDR3 protein: CASRDRGQPQHF. The CDR3 DNA follows: TGTGCCAGCAGAGACAGGGGTCAGCCCCAGCATTTT.